Presented here are 20 T cell receptor beta chains from one specimen sequenced in a study of T cell repertoires in cytomegalovirus infection. TCRdb re-called the reads through MiXCR, storing one row per CDR3 protein. This table has about 500,000 distinct CDR3 sequences, 33% appearing once. Their antigens are not known. The sequencing used cultured PBMCs, collected from culture after CMV antigen stimulation. These receptors were obtained from a human donor in good health (CMV status not recorded). Some clones in this sample may be carry-over from other donors' samples.

In its sample, this clonotype was seen a few times. The chain has TRBV6-2 or TRBV6-3 and TRBJ1-2; the match to TRBD1 covers 9 bases. Germline-derived CDR1 and CDR2 are MNHEY and SVGEGT. CDR3 length equals 17 residues. The J segment lost 0 bases and the V segment lost 0 bases, leaving 5 bases of the junction unmatched. Here the CDR3 DNA reads TGTGCCAGCAGTTACTCGACAGGGGGAGAAGCTAACTATGGCTACACCTTC. Residues: CASSYSTGGEANYGYTF.

In its sample, this clonotype was seen a few times. The chain uses TRBV7-6 and TRBJ1-3, with 7 nucleotides matching TRBD1. Germline loops: CDR1 SGHVS, CDR2 FNYEAQ. Trimming took 5 bases from V and 3 from J; bases not matched to a gene: 4. The CDR3 covers 14 residues. The CDR3 here is CASSKTGNGNTIYF. The CDR3 bases are TGTGCCAGCAGCAAGACAGGGAATGGAAACACCATATATTTT.

This clonotype was picked up a small number of times. The chain is built from TRBV30 and TRBJ1-5; D perhaps matches TRBD1 (6 bases). Germline V gene data show CDR1 as GTSNPN and CDR2 as SVGIG (reference sequence). The V gene lost 1 base and the J gene lost 5 bases, with 9 bases spanning the gap. This CDR3 region has 13 residues. The DNA of the CDR3 is TGTGCCTGGAGTGGGGGGGCGGATCAGCCCCAGCATTTT. It specifies CAWSGGADQPQHF.

This chain connects TRBV29-1 to TRBJ1-1; maybe TRBD1 (5 bases). V shed 5 bases and J shed 6 bases, with 19 bases lying between them. Germline CDR1 SQVTM, CDR2 ANQGSEA. This CDR3 region has 14 residues. The CDR3: CSVTPGGGSAEAFF. The CDR3 nucleotides read TGCAGCGTTACTCCTGGGGGGGGAAGCGCTGAAGCTTTCTTT.

This clonotype turned up a few times. The gene calls are TRBV7-2 and TRBJ2-5, with D perhaps matching TRBD2 (6 bases). CDR3 length: 14 residues. The germline V gene encodes CDR1 SGHTA and CDR2 FQGNSA. V lost 1 base, J lost 5 bases, and 11 bases lay in between. DNA of the CDR3: TGTGCCAGCAGCTTAGGACAGAGCGGGGAGACCCAGTACTTC. It is translated as CASSLGQSGETQYF.

This chain joins TRBV28 and TRBJ2-7, with unresolved D. Between the trimmed V and J ends, which lost 2 bases and 3 bases, there was a span of 11 bases. CDR1 MDHEN and CDR2 SYDVKM come from the germline V gene. This CDR3 spans 14 amino acids. Here the CDR3 reads CASSLNPQVYEQYF. The DNA of the CDR3 is TGTGCCAGCAGTTTAAACCCCCAGGTCTACGAGCAGTACTTC.

V gene TRBV6-6 combines with J gene TRBJ2-7; 9 bases agree with TRBD1. Germline V gene sequence: CDR1 MNHNY, CDR2 SVGAGI (reference sequence). The CDR3 extends over 14 amino acids. V trimming: 8 bases; J trimming: 4 bases; junction bases outside the gene matches: 9. Here the CDR3 reads CASQQGAGGYEQYV. CDR3 bases: TGTGCCAGCCAACAGGGGGCTGGAGGATACGAGCAGTACGTC.

The rearrangement links TRBV29-1 to TRBJ2-6; unclear D gene. Per germline, CDR1 SQVTM and CDR2 ANQGSEA. The CDR3 sequence is 14 residues long. Trimming pared 4 bases from V and 0 bases from J, leaving 7 bases between. The CDR3 loop is CSVAGDSGANVLTF. The DNA of the CDR3 is TGCAGCGTTGCCGGTGACTCTGGGGCCAACGTCCTGACTTTC.

This clonotype was counted between two and nine times. The V and J genes are TRBV6-2 or TRBV6-3 and TRBJ2-7; no clear D gene. Trimming took off 5 bases at V and 0 bases at J, with 17 bases between the two ends. This CDR3 is built from 16 residues. The germline V gene has CDR1 MNHEY and CDR2 SVGEGT. The CDR3 DNA is TGTGCCAGCAGTACCCCCATGGCGGCCCGCTCCTACGAGCAGTACTTC. Translation gives CASSTPMAARSYEQYF.

This clonotype was seen a handful of times. The chain combines TRBV7-2 with TRBJ2-7, with 9 bases identical to TRBD2. The CDR3 covers 16 residues. J gave up 4 bases and V 5 bases, and 12 bases lay outside the gene matches. Germline assignment: CDR1 SGHTA and CDR2 FQGNSA. The CDR3 bases are TGTGCCAGCAGCCAGGCAGTTCTAGCGGGACAATACGAGCAGTACTTC. Protein sequence: CASSQAVLAGQYEQYF.

This clonotype was counted a single time. This chain links TRBV14 with TRBJ2-7, with 9 bases identical to TRBD2. V lost 1 base and J lost 1; bases outside the gene matches: 5. This CDR3 is built from 16 residues. The germline V gene has CDR1 SGHDN and CDR2 FVKESK. CDR3 DNA: TGTGCCAGCAGCCAAGTTAGCGGGAGAGGTTCCTACGAGCAGTACTTC. Protein product: CASSQVSGRGSYEQYF.

The chain combines TRBV27 with TRBJ2-5; possibly TRBD2 for D (5 bases). The CDR3 is 14 amino acids. The germline CDR1 and CDR2 sequences are MNHEY and SMNVEV (reference sequence). The V and J ends lost 4 bases and 2 bases respectively, with 11 bases between them. The CDR3 reads CASSSPGWQETQYF. The CDR3 DNA sequence: TGTGCCAGCAGTTCCCCGGGGTGGCAAGAGACCCAGTACTTC.

There are a few counts of this clonotype. The J gene is TRBJ1-1, the V gene TRBV15, with no clear D. Germline values: CDR1 LNHNV, CDR2 YYDKDF (reference sequence). The V end was cut by 0 bases, the J end by 0 bases, with 8 bases between. The CDR3 is made up of 15 amino acids. CDR3 coding DNA: TGTGCCACCAGCAGAGATAGGAGTGTGAACACTGAAGCTTTCTTT. Translation gives CATSRDRSVNTEAFF.

This chain's CDR3 is CASSISGRGNNEQFF. The CDR3 region has the DNA TGTGCCAGCAGTATTAGCGGGAGGGGAAACAATGAGCAGTTCTTC. The chain joins TRBV6-5 to TRBJ2-1; 11 nucleotides match TRBD2. V was clipped by 5 bases and J by 5 bases; unmatched bases: 5. This CDR3 is built from 15 residues. The V gene's germline CDR1 is MNHEY and CDR2 SVGAGI.

This clonotype was found a few times. The V gene is TRBV28, the J gene TRBJ2-7, with a possible D match to TRBD1 (6 bases). CDR1 is MDHEN and CDR2 is SYDVKM in the germline V gene. V shed 3 bases and J shed 11 bases, with 14 bases lying between them. The CDR3 extends over 12 amino acids. CDR3 in DNA: TGTGCCAGCAGTTTGGAAACAGGGTACGAGTACTTC. This codes for CASSLETGYEYF.

In this sample, this clonotype turned up many times. The rearrangement links TRBV7-2 to TRBJ2-5; 9 bases map to TRBD2. This CDR3 region has 15 residues. J lost 4 bases, V lost 5 bases, and 8 bases had no gene match. Germline loops: CDR1 SGHTA, CDR2 FQGNSA. Here the CDR3 reads CASSPLAGAGETQYF. The CDR3 coding sequence is TGTGCCAGCAGCCCCTTAGCGGGAGCAGGAGAGACCCAGTACTTC.

The chain has TRBV29-1 and TRBJ2-6, with a tentative D call TRBD2 (5 bases). Trimming cost V 5 bases and J 4 bases, with 9 bases left between them. The V gene's germline CDR1 is SQVTM and CDR2 ANQGSEA. This CDR3 contains 13 residues. DNA of the CDR3: TGCAGCGTTCGGAGGCCCGGGGCCAACGTCCTGACTTTC. Protein sequence: CSVRRPGANVLTF.

V is TRBV12-3 or TRBV12-4 and J is TRBJ2-6, with a weak D call TRBD2 (5 bases). The CDR3 runs to 19 residues. The V gene lost 1 base and the J gene lost 3 bases, with 19 bases spanning the gap. For the CDR3, the DNA is TGTGCCAGCAGTTTAGAGGCTATGTATGGGAGAGGTGGGGCCAACGTCCTGACTTTC. Translation gives CASSLEAMYGRGGANVLTF.

J is TRBJ2-3 and V is TRBV19; 10 bases fit TRBD2. Germline V gene data show CDR1 as LNHDA and CDR2 as SQIVND (reference sequence). The trim removed 3 bases at V and 7 bases at J, leaving 7 bases unmatched. The CDR3 has 15 residues. In DNA, the CDR3 is TGTGCCAGTAGTATCTCTAGCGGGAGTTTGAATACGCAGTATTTT. Translating gives CASSISSGSLNTQYF.

CDR3 residues: CASGFGGRGYEQYV. CDR3 DNA sequence: TGTGCTAGTGGTTTCGGCGGGAGAGGCTACGAGCAGTACGTC. The gene calls are TRBV12-5 and TRBJ2-7; TRBD2 agrees at 7 bases. The V gene's germline CDR1 is LGHNT and CDR2 FRNRAP. The J segment lost 3 bases and the V segment lost 3 bases, leaving 5 bases of the junction unmatched. The CDR3 runs 14 residues.